This TCR beta chain was captured by sequencing in a study of blood T cell repertoires in COVID-19. Overall study context: The samples span acute and convalescent COVID-19 from the United States, Italy and Spain. Nucleic acid was either cDNA or gDNA, and it came from T cells, B-cell-depleted T cells, or PBMCs.

Original processing notes: Reference gene primers were amplified, and this amplification served to estimate nucleated cell counts. Profiling relied on immunoSEQ multiplex PCR, and the TCRdb table lists in-frame clones only, not all of them. For V, J and clone size, that table is used; D and trimming come from the DNA. The repertoire consists of 110,000 or so clones, with 88% occurring once and the leading ten covering 2% to 3%. The germline CDR1 and CDR2 sequences are SGHRS and YFSETQ. CDR3 length: 15 residues. V trimming: 4 bases; J trimming: 1 base; junction bases outside the gene matches: 6. V gene TRBV5-1 combines with J gene TRBJ2-3; TRBD2 matches 7 bases. Material for sequencing was peripheral blood. The origin of this receptor is a human donor in a cohort sampled during active COVID-19. As DNA, the CDR3 is TGCGCCAGCAGCACATCGGCGGGAGGCACAGATACGCAGTATTTT. This codes for CASSTSAGGTDTQYF.